Described below is a single TCR beta chain sequence and its context. Time point specified: blood 2 weeks post-SBRT. Described treatment: 15 Gy SBRT to primary tumor, nephrectomy 4 weeks later. The record originates from a study of radiation and T cells in renal cell carcinoma. Data came from immunoSEQ multiplex PCR; TCRdb stores just in-frame clones and leaves some out. The sample shows tens of thousands of clones, 80% to 90% of them seen only once. Germline CDR1 SGHDT, CDR2 YYEEEE. The CDR3 has 14 residues. Deletions cut 4 bases from V and 4 bases from J, with 9 bases between. The chain combines TRBV5-6 with TRBJ2-6; no definite D call. The sample was blood, taken from a patient whose treatment included radiotherapy and nephrectomy. This clonotype originated in a woman aged 45-60 years with renal cell carcinoma. This CDR3 is CASSPGTGANVLTF. The CDR3 nucleotides read TGTGCCAGCAGCCCCGGTACGGGGGCCAACGTCCTGACTTTC.